The rows below give T cell receptor beta chains drawn from one sample of a study of vaccination and CD4 T cells after COVID-19. Their recognized antigens are unknown. Via MiXCR, TCRdb re-called the PCR reads, giving one row per CDR3 protein. The sample shows under 13,000 distinct CDR3 sequences, about 38% of them seen only once. The source material was CD4+ T cells from blood, cultured in vitro, sampled after SARS-CoV-2 vaccination. The receptors stem from a human donor who had recovered from COVID-19. The conserved cysteine and the conserved F or W are not part of the CDR3 here. Rows may omit the clone size; those that give it use once, few, many or a size class.

TRBJ2-5 - TRBV28 ASSVRETQY
TRBJ2-1 once TRBV7-7 ASSFSASAYNEQF
TRBJ2-7 - TRBV6-2/TRBV6-3 ATKDRGYEQY
TRBJ2-6 - TRBV5-1 ASSSLAGAGANVLT
TRBJ1-1 - TRBV12-3/TRBV12-4 ASRGANNEAF
TRBJ1-6 - TRBV7-9 ASSPGQGRTALH
TRBJ1-1 - TRBV19 ASTPPRGAAEAF
TRBJ1-5 few TRBV6-1 ASSTGDQPQH
TRBJ2-3 - TRBV27 ASSLYGVTDTQY
TRBJ1-3 few TRBV6-1 ASSQGGHTIY
TRBJ1-4 - TRBV6-5 ASSYGAPKLF
TRBJ1-1 once TRBV7-8 ASSFRQGGNTEAF
TRBJ2-7 few TRBV11-3 ASSTGYLGEQY
TRBJ2-5 - TRBV25-1 ASSDSRTGVNQY
TRBJ2-3 - TRBV7-9 ASSLGLAESTDTQY
TRBJ2-3 - TRBV7-6 ASSLIAPSTDTQY
TRBJ2-7 few TRBV7-2 ASSRPLYYEQY
TRBJ2-7 - TRBV7-2 ASSLAPLTREQY
TRBJ1-5 medium-sized TRBV27 ASSLSPTGAQPQH
TRBJ1-2 - TRBV7-2 ASSRPGREGYT
TRBJ2-5 - TRBV4-3 ASSQEFGQTQY
TRBJ1-5 - TRBV7-2 ASSLEGMRGNQPQH
TRBJ2-1 - TRBV7-3 ASSPTSSSYNEQF
TRBJ1-1 once TRBV11-1 ASSLTREAF
TRBJ2-7 medium-sized TRBV6-5 ASSYGTGDYEQY
TRBJ2-3 few TRBV29-1 SVHTGMFTDTQY
TRBJ2-7 - TRBV18 ASSQGTVTYEQY
TRBJ2-7 - TRBV28 ASSFGSIYEQY
TRBJ1-1 - TRBV7-3 ASSLGSLNTEAF
TRBJ1-1 - TRBV7-9 ASSLGGWTEAF
TRBJ2-2 - TRBV6-1 ASRETGTGELF
TRBJ1-5 - TRBV24-1 ATSDPPNRPQH
TRBJ2-7 few TRBV6-1 ASSGTASYEQY
TRBJ2-2 - TRBV24-1 ATSDVNTGGPGELF
TRBJ2-1 - TRBV7-9 ASSSFLLHEQF
TRBJ2-1 - TRBV28 AGGLAGGSYNEQF
TRBJ2-1 few TRBV27 ASSWWGAQF
TRBJ2-2 - TRBV7-3 ASSLNGRANTGELF
TRBJ1-1 - TRBV6-2/TRBV6-3 ASKDSRRRGEAF
TRBJ2-1 - TRBV6-5 ASSYYALGNEQF
TRBJ1-4 - TRBV28 ASSGSSGDRGGKLF
TRBJ2-1 - TRBV7-6 ASSLGATGDEQF
TRBJ1-4 - TRBV20-1 SADRGRNRF
TRBJ1-6 few TRBV20-1 SARDSGQGIAPLH
TRBJ2-1 few TRBV20-1 SARDRRSNRGEQF
TRBJ2-7 few TRBV11-2 ASSFGRGNEQY
TRBJ2-7 - TRBV7-2 ASSLDREQY